The text below deals with one TCR beta chain. No antigen is known for it. The intended depth for sequencing was 1 in 200,000 to 1 in 1 million T cells. The data were produced by immunoSEQ multiplex PCR, yet TCRdb's version contains in-frame clones alone and is incomplete. The table records 300,000 to 350,000 clones, almost 80% of them present only once. The sample originates from a study of cytotoxic CD8 clonotypes in ibrutinib-treated CLL. Broader study findings: Sustained-remission and progressing patients' sampling times differed. Clonality went higher at ibrutinib response and then dropped back toward baseline at progression. Baseline clonality was higher than in age-matched healthy donors and moved in step with circulating CD8+ T-cell counts.

The specimen comprised PBMCs, sampled before ibrutinib treatment. This TCR was recovered from a human donor with chronic lymphocytic leukemia.

This CDR3 is CASSLRAVQYF. In DNA, the CDR3 is TGTGCCAGCAGTTTAAGGGCCGTGCAGTACTTC. J is TRBJ2-7 and V is TRBV28, with D uncertain. The CDR3 contains 11 residues. The V gene lost 2 bases and the J gene lost 9 bases, with 8 bases spanning the gap. Germline loops: CDR1 MDHEN, CDR2 SYDVKM.